Many counts were recorded for the clone carrying this TCR beta chain. This sample is part of a study of regulatory T cells in long-lasting Graves disease. Sequencing libraries for TCR beta were prepared with iRepertoire HTBI primers and Arm-PCR of CDR3 regions. TCRdb called the multiplex PCR reads again in MiXCR, with one record for every CDR3 protein. The sample has around 400,000 distinct CDR3 sequences, about 14% seen once. Germline V gene sequence: CDR1 SGHDN, CDR2 FVKESK. This CDR3 is built from 13 residues. Trimming took off 8 bases at V and 4 bases at J, with 12 bases between the two ends. Time point of the sample: newly diagnosed GD, antithyroid drugs for less than 3 months. TCR sequences were obtained from RNA taken from PBMCs. Into tubes containing EDTA, nine milliliters of peripheral blood were drawn.

The chain couples TRBV14 to TRBJ2-1; D possibly corresponds to TRBD2 (6 bases). Sequences were derived from peripheral blood mononuclear cells (PBMCs), sampled at new diagnosis, from a patient treated with antithyroid drugs. The sequence was collected from a female donor with Graves disease. In DNA form, the CDR3 reads TGTGCCAGCGGAAAGAGCGGGTACAATGAGCAGTTCTTC. Protein: CASGKSGYNEQFF.